This TCR beta chain was sequenced for a study of identical twins. The table lists this clonotype with a few counts. A universal primer site was incorporated via template switching, and the cDNA contained unique molecular identifiers. TCRdb reprocessed the 5' RACE reads via MiXCR and lists one record per CDR3 protein. The sample includes 500,000 to 700,000 distinct CDR3 sequences, about 7% seen only once; the top ten take about 1.6%. The CDR3 is made up of 16 amino acids. The germline gives CDR1 MGHRA, CDR2 YSYEKL. J lost 7 bases, V lost 0 bases, and 9 bases had no gene match. In addition, the sample was reused for a study of yellow fever vaccine responses in identical twins.

This sequence joins TRBV4-1 and TRBJ2-7, with 10 bases lining up with TRBD1. Sequencing input: PBMCs. This TCR came from a woman aged 18 to 35 in good health. The CDR3 here is CASSQEERQGAGEQYF. In nucleotides, the CDR3 is TGCGCCAGCAGCCAAGAAGAGAGACAGGGGGCGGGTGAGCAGTACTTC.